The rows below give T cell receptor beta chains drawn from one sample of a study of blood T cells in healthy people across ages. Each CDR3 protein gets one entry after TCRdb re-called the 5' RACE reads with MiXCR. This table holds some 1,500,000 distinct CDR3 sequences, less than 45% found once. Sequenced material: blood. The receptors stem from a woman under 30 in good health. Both conserved end residues are part of each CDR3. D genes are given only for firm matches. Size is omitted from some rows. Given values are once, few, many or a class for expanded clones.

j_gene: TRBJ2-6
d_gene: -
abundance: few
v_gene: TRBV2
CDR3nt: TGTGCCAGCGTGGATCTGGCCTCTGGGGCCAACGTCCTGACTTTC
CDR3aa: CASVDLASGANVLTF

j_gene: TRBJ2-7
d_gene: -
abundance: -
v_gene: TRBV28
CDR3nt: TGTGCCAGCAGTTTATTGTTCGGGATAGGAGACGAGCAGTACTTC
CDR3aa: CASSLLFGIGDEQYF

j_gene: TRBJ2-7
d_gene: TRBD1
abundance: -
v_gene: TRBV27
CDR3nt: TGTGCCAGCAGTCTCCCGGGACAGTGGTACGAGCAGTACTTC
CDR3aa: CASSLPGQWYEQYF

j_gene: TRBJ2-6
d_gene: -
abundance: -
v_gene: TRBV6-2/TRBV6-3
CDR3nt: TGTGCCAGCAGCACTCCTCTGGCTGGGAGAGGGGCCAACGTCCTGACTTTC
CDR3aa: CASSTPLAGRGANVLTF

j_gene: TRBJ2-3
d_gene: TRBD2
abundance: many
v_gene: TRBV27
CDR3nt: TGTGCCAGCAGCCTTAGCGGGGGGGCCACAGATACGCAGTATTTT
CDR3aa: CASSLSGGATDTQYF

j_gene: TRBJ1-2
d_gene: -
abundance: -
v_gene: TRBV18
CDR3nt: TGTGCCAGCTCACCACTCAGGGAGGATGGCTACACCTTC
CDR3aa: CASSPLREDGYTF

j_gene: TRBJ1-4
d_gene: -
abundance: -
v_gene: TRBV20-1
CDR3nt: TGCAGTGCTAGAGATCGGGTTTTTGGATCAACTAATGAAAAACTGTTTTTT
CDR3aa: CSARDRVFGSTNEKLFF

j_gene: TRBJ2-7
d_gene: -
abundance: few
v_gene: TRBV7-2
CDR3nt: TGTGCCAGCAGTCCGGTCAGGAGGAAGAGCTCCTACGAGCAGTACTTC
CDR3aa: CASSPVRRKSSYEQYF

j_gene: TRBJ2-5
d_gene: TRBD1
abundance: many
v_gene: TRBV29-1
CDR3nt: TGCAGCGTTGGATCGACAGGGAAGTCAGAGACCCAGTACTTC
CDR3aa: CSVGSTGKSETQYF

j_gene: TRBJ2-1
d_gene: -
abundance: -
v_gene: TRBV29-1
CDR3nt: TGCGGCGCACGCCGGGATCCGCGCAATGAGCAGTTCTTC
CDR3aa: CGARRDPRNEQFF

j_gene: TRBJ2-7
d_gene: -
abundance: few
v_gene: TRBV27
CDR3nt: TGTGCCAGCAGTTTACCCCCAGACGGGACGGGGGAGCAGTACTTC
CDR3aa: CASSLPPDGTGEQYF

j_gene: TRBJ2-1
d_gene: TRBD2
abundance: -
v_gene: TRBV11-2
CDR3nt: TGTGCCAGCAGCTTAGGTATCGGGGGGGCCCACAATGAGCAGTTCTTC
CDR3aa: CASSLGIGGAHNEQFF

j_gene: TRBJ2-6
d_gene: -
abundance: -
v_gene: TRBV28
CDR3nt: TGTGCCAGCAGTAGGGCCGGGCCCAACAACGTCCTGACTTTC
CDR3aa: CASSRAGPNNVLTF

j_gene: TRBJ1-4
d_gene: -
abundance: -
v_gene: TRBV6-5
CDR3nt: TGTGCCAGCAGTTACGCGGGGGTCCCAAATGAAAAACTGTTTTTT
CDR3aa: CASSYAGVPNEKLFF

j_gene: TRBJ2-1
d_gene: TRBD2
abundance: -
v_gene: TRBV27
CDR3nt: TGTGCCAGCAGCCCCAACCCACGGACTAGCGGGAGCTACGAGCAGTTCTTC
CDR3aa: CASSPNPRTSGSYEQFF

j_gene: TRBJ1-1
d_gene: -
abundance: -
v_gene: TRBV30
CDR3nt: TGTGCCTGGAGTGGACAGATGAACACTGGAGCTTTCTTT
CDR3aa: CAWSGQMNTGAFF

j_gene: TRBJ2-1
d_gene: TRBD2
abundance: -
v_gene: TRBV29-1
CDR3nt: TGCAGCGTTGGACCGGGACTAGCGGTCCTCGGGAATGAGCAGTTCTTC
CDR3aa: CSVGPGLAVLGNEQFF

j_gene: TRBJ2-1
d_gene: TRBD1
abundance: few
v_gene: TRBV7-3
CDR3nt: TGTGCCAGCAGCCAAAGTCCCGGGACAGGGGACTATCAGTTCTTC
CDR3aa: CASSQSPGTGDYQFF

j_gene: TRBJ2-1
d_gene: -
abundance: -
v_gene: TRBV4-3
CDR3nt: TGCGCCAGCAGCCGAGGCCTCAACAGGTACGATGAGCGGTTCTTC
CDR3aa: CASSRGLNRYDERFF

j_gene: TRBJ1-2
d_gene: -
abundance: -
v_gene: TRBV27
CDR3nt: TGTGCCAGCAGTTTGGGCCAGCACAATCCTTCGGGCTACACCTTC
CDR3aa: CASSLGQHNPSGYTF

j_gene: TRBJ2-1
d_gene: TRBD2
abundance: -
v_gene: TRBV7-2
CDR3nt: TGTGCCAGCAGCGCTGGGACTAGTGCCCTCAATGAGCAGTTCTTC
CDR3aa: CASSAGTSALNEQFF

j_gene: TRBJ2-7
d_gene: -
abundance: -
v_gene: TRBV20-1
CDR3nt: TGCAGTGCTCGGCACCGGGACACCTACGAGCAGTACTTC
CDR3aa: CSARHRDTYEQYF

j_gene: TRBJ2-1
d_gene: -
abundance: many
v_gene: TRBV6-2/TRBV6-3
CDR3nt: TGTGCCAGCAGTCCGGGACTTCTCAGCTCCTACAATGAGCAGTTCTTC
CDR3aa: CASSPGLLSSYNEQFF

j_gene: TRBJ2-5
d_gene: -
abundance: few
v_gene: TRBV12-3/TRBV12-4
CDR3nt: TGTGCCAGCAGATTCGACGAGACCCAGTACTTC
CDR3aa: CASRFDETQYF